This T cell receptor beta chain was documented in a study of blood T cell repertoires in COVID-19. Whole-study context: COVID-19 samples, acute and convalescent, were from the United States, Italy and Spain.

Germline CDR1 LGHDT, CDR2 YNNKEL (reference sequence). V gave up 3 bases and J gave up 3 bases, with 8 bases separating them. The CDR3 is 13 amino acids. Profiled with immunoSEQ multiplex PCR; TCRdb holds only in-frame clones, not every one. The data hold under 60,000 clones, with roughly 85% observed a single time. The sample comprised peripheral blood. This clonotype was sampled from a human donor in a cohort sampled during active COVID-19. The chain uses TRBV3-1 (or the pseudogene TRBV3-2) and TRBJ1-2; no definite D call. CDR3 protein: CASSQAGHYGYTF. The CDR3 region has the DNA TGTGCCAGCAGCCAGGCAGGTCACTATGGCTACACCTTC.